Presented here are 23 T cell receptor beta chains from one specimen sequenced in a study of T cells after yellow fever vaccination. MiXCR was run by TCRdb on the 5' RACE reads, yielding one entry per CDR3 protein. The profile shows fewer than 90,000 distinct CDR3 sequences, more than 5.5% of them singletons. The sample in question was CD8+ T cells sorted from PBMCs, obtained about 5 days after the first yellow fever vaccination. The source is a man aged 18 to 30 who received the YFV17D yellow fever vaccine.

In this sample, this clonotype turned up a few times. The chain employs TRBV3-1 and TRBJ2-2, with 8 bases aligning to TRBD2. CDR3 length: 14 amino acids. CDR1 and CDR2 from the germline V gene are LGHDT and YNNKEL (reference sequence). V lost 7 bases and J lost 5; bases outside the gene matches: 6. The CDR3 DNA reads TGTGCCAGCATGGCGGGGGGCTGTACCGGGGAGCTGTTTTTT. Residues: CASMAGGCTGELFF.

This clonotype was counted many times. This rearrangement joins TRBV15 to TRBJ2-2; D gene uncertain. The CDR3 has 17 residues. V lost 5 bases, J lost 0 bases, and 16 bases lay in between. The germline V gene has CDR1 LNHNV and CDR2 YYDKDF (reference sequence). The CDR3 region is CATSLRRWQPNTGELFF. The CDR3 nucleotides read TGTGCCACCAGCTTACGCCGCTGGCAACCGAACACCGGGGAGCTGTTTTTT.

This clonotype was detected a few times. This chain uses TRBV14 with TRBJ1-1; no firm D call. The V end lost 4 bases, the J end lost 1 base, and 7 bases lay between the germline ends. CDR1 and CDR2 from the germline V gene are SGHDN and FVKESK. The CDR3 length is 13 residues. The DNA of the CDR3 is TGTGCCAGCAGCCTCATACAGAACACTGAAGCTTTCTTT. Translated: CASSLIQNTEAFF.

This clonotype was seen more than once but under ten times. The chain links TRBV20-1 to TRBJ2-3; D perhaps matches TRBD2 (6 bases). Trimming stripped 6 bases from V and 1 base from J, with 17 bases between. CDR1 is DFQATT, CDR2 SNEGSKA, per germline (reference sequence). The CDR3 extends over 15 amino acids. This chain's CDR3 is CSAHIPGEGTDTQYF. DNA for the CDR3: TGCAGTGCCCATATCCCGGGGGAGGGCACAGATACGCAGTATTTT.

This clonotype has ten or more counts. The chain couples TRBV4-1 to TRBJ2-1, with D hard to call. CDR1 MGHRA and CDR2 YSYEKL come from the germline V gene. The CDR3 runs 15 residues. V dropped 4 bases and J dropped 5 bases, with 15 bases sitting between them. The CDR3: CASSPQPWADNEQFF. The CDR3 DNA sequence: TGCGCCAGCAGCCCCCAACCCTGGGCTGACAATGAGCAGTTCTTC.

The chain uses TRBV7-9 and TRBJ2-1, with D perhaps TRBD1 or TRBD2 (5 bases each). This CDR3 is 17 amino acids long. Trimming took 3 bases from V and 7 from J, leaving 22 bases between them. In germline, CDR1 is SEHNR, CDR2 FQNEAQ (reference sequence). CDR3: CASSFIRGANFENEQFF. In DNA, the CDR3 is TGTGCCAGCAGCTTTATCCGGGGCGCAAACTTTGAGAATGAGCAGTTCTTC. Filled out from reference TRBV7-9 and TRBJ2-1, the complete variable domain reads DTGVSQNPRHKITKRGQNVTFRCDPISEHNRLYWYRQTLGQGPEFLTYFQNEAQLEKSRLLSDRFSAERPKGSFSTLEIQRTEQGDSAMYLCASSFIRGANFENEQFFGPGTRLTVL.

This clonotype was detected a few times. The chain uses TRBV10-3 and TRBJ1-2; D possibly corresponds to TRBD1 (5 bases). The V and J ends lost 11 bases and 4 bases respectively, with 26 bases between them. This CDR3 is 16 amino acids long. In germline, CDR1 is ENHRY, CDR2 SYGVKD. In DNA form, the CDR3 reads TGTGCCGCCTGGGGGTCCAGGACGGAGTATGCCTATGGCTACACCTTC. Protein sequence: CAAWGSRTEYAYGYTF.

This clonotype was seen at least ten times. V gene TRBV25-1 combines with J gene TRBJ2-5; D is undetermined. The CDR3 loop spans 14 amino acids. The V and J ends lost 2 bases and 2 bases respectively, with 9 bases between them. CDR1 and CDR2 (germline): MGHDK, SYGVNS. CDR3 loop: CASSEKTMQETQYF. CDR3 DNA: TGTGCCAGCAGTGAAAAAACAATGCAAGAGACCCAGTACTTC.

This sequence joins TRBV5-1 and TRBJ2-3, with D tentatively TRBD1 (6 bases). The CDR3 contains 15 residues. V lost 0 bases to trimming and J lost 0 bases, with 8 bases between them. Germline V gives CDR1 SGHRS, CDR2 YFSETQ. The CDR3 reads CASSLGQVSTDTQYF. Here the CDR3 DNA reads TGCGCCAGCAGCTTGGGACAGGTCAGCACAGATACGCAGTATTTT.

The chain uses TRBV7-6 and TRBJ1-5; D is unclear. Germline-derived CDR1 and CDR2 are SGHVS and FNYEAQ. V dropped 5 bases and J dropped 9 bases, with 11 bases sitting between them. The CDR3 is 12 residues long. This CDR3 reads CASSPFGGPQHF. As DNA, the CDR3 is TGTGCCAGCAGCCCCTTCGGTGGGCCCCAGCATTTT.

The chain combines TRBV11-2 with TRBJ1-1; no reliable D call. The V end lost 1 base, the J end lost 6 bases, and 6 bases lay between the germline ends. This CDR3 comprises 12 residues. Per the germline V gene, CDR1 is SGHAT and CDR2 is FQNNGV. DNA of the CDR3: TGTGCCAGCAGCTTAGGGGCCCCTGAAGCTTTCTTT. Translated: CASSLGAPEAFF. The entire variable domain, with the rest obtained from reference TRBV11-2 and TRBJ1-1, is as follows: EAGVAQSPRYKIIEKRQSVAFWCNPISGHATLYWYQQILGQGPKLLIQFQNNGVVDDSQLPKDRFSAERLKGVDSTLKIQPAKLEDSAVYLCASSLGAPEAFFGQGTRLTVV.

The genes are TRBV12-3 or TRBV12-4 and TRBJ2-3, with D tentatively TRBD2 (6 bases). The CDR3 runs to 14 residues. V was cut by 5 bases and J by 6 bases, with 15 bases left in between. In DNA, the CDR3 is TGTGCCAGCAGTCCCGGGGGTACCATCGATACGCAGTATTTT. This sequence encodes CASSPGGTIDTQYF.

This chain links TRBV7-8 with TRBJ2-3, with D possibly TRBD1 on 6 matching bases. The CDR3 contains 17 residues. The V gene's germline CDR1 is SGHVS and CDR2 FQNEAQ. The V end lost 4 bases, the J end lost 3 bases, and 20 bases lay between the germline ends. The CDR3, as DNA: TGTGCCAGCAGCTCTCAGGGGTTGGGAATGAGGACAGATACGCAGTATTTT. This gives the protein CASSSQGLGMRTDTQYF.

The CDR3 sequence is CATSRGGGPLEKLFF. The CDR3 region has the DNA TGTGCCACCAGCAGAGGGGGGGGGCCGCTTGAAAAACTGTTTTTT. The chain combines TRBV15 with TRBJ1-4; possible D gene TRBD1, 6 bases. The CDR3 has 15 residues. Germline assignment: CDR1 LNHNV and CDR2 YYDKDF (reference sequence). The V end was cut by 1 base, the J end by 7 bases, with 13 bases between.

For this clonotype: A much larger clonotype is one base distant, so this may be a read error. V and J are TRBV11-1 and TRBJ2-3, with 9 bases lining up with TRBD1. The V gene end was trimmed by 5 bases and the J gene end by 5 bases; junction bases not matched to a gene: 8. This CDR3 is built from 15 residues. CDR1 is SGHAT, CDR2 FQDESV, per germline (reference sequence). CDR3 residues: CASSQPRTGVDTQYF. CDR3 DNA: TGTGCCAGCAGCCAGCCAAGGACAGGGGTAGATACGCAGTATTTT.

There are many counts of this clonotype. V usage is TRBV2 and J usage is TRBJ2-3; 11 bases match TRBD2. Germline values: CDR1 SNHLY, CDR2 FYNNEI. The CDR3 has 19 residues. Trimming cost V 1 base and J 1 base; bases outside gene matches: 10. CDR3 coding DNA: TGTGCCAGCAGTGAAGTGGGTAGTAGCGGGGGGGCGCGCACAGATACGCAGTATTTT. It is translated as CASSEVGSSGGARTDTQYF.

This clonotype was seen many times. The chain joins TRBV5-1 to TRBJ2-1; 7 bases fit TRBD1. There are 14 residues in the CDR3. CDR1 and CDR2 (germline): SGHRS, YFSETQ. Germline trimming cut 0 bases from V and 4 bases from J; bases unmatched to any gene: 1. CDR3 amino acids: CASSLVRGYNEQFF. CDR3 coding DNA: TGCGCCAGCAGCTTGGTCAGGGGGTACAATGAGCAGTTCTTC.

In DNA form, the CDR3 reads TGTGCCAGCAGCGAGGGCCCCCTCAAAGGGGAGCTGTTTTTT. Amino acid sequence: CASSEGPLKGELFF. The rearrangement links TRBV7-9 to TRBJ2-2; D perhaps matches TRBD2 (5 bases). Germline assignment: CDR1 SEHNR and CDR2 FQNEAQ (reference sequence). The CDR3 is 14 amino acids. Trimming stripped 5 bases from V and 8 bases from J, with 15 bases between.

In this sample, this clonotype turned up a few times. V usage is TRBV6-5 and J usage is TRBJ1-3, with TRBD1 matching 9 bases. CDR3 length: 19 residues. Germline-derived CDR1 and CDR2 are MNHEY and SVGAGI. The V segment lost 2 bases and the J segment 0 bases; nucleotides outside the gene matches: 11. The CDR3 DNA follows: TGTGCCAGCAGTTACAGGGACAGGGCTCTTTCGAGCTCTGGAAACACCATATATTTT. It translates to CASSYRDRALSSSGNTIYF.

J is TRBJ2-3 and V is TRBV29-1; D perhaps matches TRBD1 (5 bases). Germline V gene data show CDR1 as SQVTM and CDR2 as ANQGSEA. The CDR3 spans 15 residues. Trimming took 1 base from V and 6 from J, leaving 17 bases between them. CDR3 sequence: CSVEVGSYGADTQYF. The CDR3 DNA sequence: TGCAGCGTTGAAGTCGGCTCTTATGGGGCGGATACGCAGTATTTT.

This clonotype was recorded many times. The CDR3 sequence: CASSPPGLLKQYF. CDR3 in DNA: TGTGCCAGCAGTCCCCCCGGACTGTTAAAGCAGTATTTT. The chain uses TRBV12-3 or TRBV12-4 and TRBJ2-3, with TRBD2 as a possible D gene (5 bases). There are 13 residues in the CDR3. Trimming cost V 5 bases and J 11 bases, with 17 bases left between them.

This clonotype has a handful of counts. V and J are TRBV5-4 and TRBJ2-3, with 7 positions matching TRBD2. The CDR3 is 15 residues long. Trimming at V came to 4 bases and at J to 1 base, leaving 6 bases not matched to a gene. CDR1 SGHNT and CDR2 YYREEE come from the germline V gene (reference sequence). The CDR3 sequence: CASSSGTLRTDTQYF. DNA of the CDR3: TGTGCCAGCAGCAGCGGGACCCTCCGCACAGATACGCAGTATTTT.

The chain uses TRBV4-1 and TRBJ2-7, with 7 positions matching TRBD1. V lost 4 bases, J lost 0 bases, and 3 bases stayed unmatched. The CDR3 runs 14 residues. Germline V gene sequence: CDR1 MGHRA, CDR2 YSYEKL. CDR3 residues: CASSPGTASYEQYF. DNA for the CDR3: TGCGCCAGCAGCCCAGGGACAGCCTCCTACGAGCAGTACTTC.